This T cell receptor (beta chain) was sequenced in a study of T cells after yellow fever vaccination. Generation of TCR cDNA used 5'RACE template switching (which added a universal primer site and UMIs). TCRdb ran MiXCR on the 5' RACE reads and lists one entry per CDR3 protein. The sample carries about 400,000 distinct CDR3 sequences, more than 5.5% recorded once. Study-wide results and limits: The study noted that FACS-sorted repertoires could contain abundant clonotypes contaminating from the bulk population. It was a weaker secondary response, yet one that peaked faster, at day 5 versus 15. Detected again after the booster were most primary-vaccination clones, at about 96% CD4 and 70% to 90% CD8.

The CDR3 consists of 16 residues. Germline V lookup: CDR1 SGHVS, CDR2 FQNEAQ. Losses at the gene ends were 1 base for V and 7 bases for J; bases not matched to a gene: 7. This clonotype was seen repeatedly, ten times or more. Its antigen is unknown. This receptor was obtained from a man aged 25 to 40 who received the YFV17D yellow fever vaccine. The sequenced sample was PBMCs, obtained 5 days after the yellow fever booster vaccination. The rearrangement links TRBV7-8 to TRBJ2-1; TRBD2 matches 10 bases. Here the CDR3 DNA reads TGTGCCAGCAGCTTAGGGGAAGCGGGGGGGGCAAATGAGCAGTTCTTC. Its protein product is CASSLGEAGGANEQFF.